Below, 29 T cell receptor beta chains from the same sample are listed, as sequenced in a study of CD8 T cells in Susac syndrome (dated by TCRdb to between 2018 and 2020). The library was obtained by the immunoSEQ multiplex PCR assay. RNA was extracted using the RNeasy kit, and about 0.5 to 1 microgram was reverse transcribed with random hexamers. TCRdb redid the processing of the public reads, applying fastp at Q25 and MiXCR, and retained in-frame beta chains. Rows merge per CDR3 protein into single entries with the most common DNA and genes. The sample has more than 100,000 distinct CDR3 sequences on record, about 93% of them singletons. The ten most abundant clones make up about 0.28% of the sample. The source material was CD8+ T cells from PBMCs. The source of these receptors is a human donor with Susac syndrome.

This chain uses TRBV11-3 with TRBJ2-7; 8 bases match TRBD2. The J segment lost 3 bases and the V segment lost 5 bases, leaving 6 bases of the junction unmatched. From germline, CDR1 is SGHNT and CDR2 YENEEA. The CDR3 covers 14 residues. The CDR3 DNA sequence: TGTGCCAGCAGCCCGGGGGGGGCGGTCTACGAGCAGTACTTC. This sequence encodes CASSPGGAVYEQYF.

The chain links TRBV5-7 to TRBJ1-5; weak D call: TRBD1 (6 bases). TRBV5-7 is an open reading frame, and its role is uncertain. The CDR3 runs 14 residues. Trimming cost V 6 bases and J 5 bases, with 15 bases left between them. CDR3 in DNA: TGTGCCAGCAACTATCAGGGGTCTCATCAGCCCCAGCATTTT. It encodes CASNYQGSHQPQHF.

The rearrangement links TRBV7-2 to TRBJ2-4; maybe TRBD1 (5 bases). V was pared by 1 base and J by 6 bases, with 13 bases between. Germline lookup yields CDR1 SGHTA and CDR2 FQGNSA. CDR3 length equals 15 residues. CDR3 nucleotides: TGTGCCAGCAGCTTAGAACAGGACCCTGGAAACATTCAGTACTTC. Its translation: CASSLEQDPGNIQYF.

V is TRBV29-1 and J is TRBJ1-2, with D unclear. CDR3 length: 11 residues. The ends were cut back, 6 bases at V and 8 bases at J, with 13 bases in the middle. Germline-derived CDR1 and CDR2 are SQVTM and ANQGSEA. CDR3 loop: CSVDGRWGYTF. CDR3 in DNA: TGCAGCGTAGACGGACGGTGGGGCTACACCTTC.

The genes are TRBV3-1 and TRBJ2-7, with a tentative D call TRBD2 (5 bases). This CDR3 is built from 15 residues. Trimming removed 1 base from V and 0 bases from J, with 10 bases in between. Germline lookup yields CDR1 LGHDT and CDR2 YNNKEL (reference sequence). The CDR3 here is CASSQAPGGSYEQYF. The CDR3 DNA reads TGTGCCAGCAGCCAAGCGCCAGGAGGCTCCTACGAGCAGTACTTC.

The chain combines TRBV6-5 with TRBJ1-5; perhaps TRBD1 as D (5 bases). Per germline, CDR1 MNHEY and CDR2 SVGAGI. The CDR3 contains 13 residues. V was pared by 8 bases and J by 2 bases, with 10 bases between. CDR3 amino acids: CASQPGGNQPQHF. The CDR3 DNA follows: TGTGCCAGCCAGCCGGGGGGCAATCAGCCCCAGCATTTT.

A single count supports this clonotype. J is TRBJ2-1 and V is TRBV7-9; 9 bases fit TRBD2. CDR1 and CDR2 (germline): SEHNR, FQNEAQ (reference sequence). Germline trimming cut 1 base from V and 3 bases from J; bases unmatched to any gene: 10. This CDR3 region has 18 residues. In nucleotides, the CDR3 is TGTGCCAGCAGCTTAGATCCCCTAGCGGGGCTTCACTACAATGAGCAGTTCTTC. As protein: CASSLDPLAGLHYNEQFF.

A single count supports this clonotype. DNA of the CDR3: TGTGCCAGTAGGGGACCAGGGGATCAGCCCCAGCATTTT. This codes for CASRGPGDQPQHF. The gene calls are TRBV19 and TRBJ1-5, with D maybe TRBD1 (6 bases). The CDR3 loop spans 13 amino acids. V was clipped by 6 bases and J by 5 bases, with 11 bases between them. Looked up from germline, CDR1 is LNHDA and CDR2 is SQIVND (reference sequence).

This clonotype has just one count. The chain employs TRBV5-1 and TRBJ1-6; D may be TRBD1 (6 bases). V lost 4 bases and J lost 7, with 24 bases in between. The CDR3 spans 18 residues. Germline V gene data show CDR1 as SGHRS and CDR2 as YFSETQ. The CDR3: CASSPTINLGGMNSPLHF. The CDR3 nucleotides read TGCGCCAGCAGCCCCACCATCAACCTCGGGGGCATGAATTCACCCCTCCACTTT.

V gene TRBV30 combines with J gene TRBJ2-4, with D hard to call. Germline CDR1 and CDR2: GTSNPN and SVGIG (reference sequence). There are 11 residues in the CDR3. Trimming removed 8 bases at V and 6 bases at J, with 11 bases between. CDR3 loop: CAADLPNIQYF. CDR3 in DNA: TGTGCCGCGGACCTTCCAAACATTCAGTACTTC.

The chain couples TRBV4-3 to TRBJ1-6; D is ambiguous. The CDR3 loop spans 17 amino acids. V was trimmed by 1 base and J by 5 bases, leaving 15 bases between them. Germline V CDR1 and CDR2: LGHNA, YSLEER. The CDR3 is CASSQVVFGVDNSPLHF. The CDR3 region has the DNA TGCGCCAGCAGCCAAGTGGTGTTCGGGGTGGATAATTCACCCCTCCACTTT.

The chain joins TRBV24-1 to TRBJ2-1; TRBD1 agrees at 9 bases. The V and J ends lost 2 bases and 1 base, in that order; junction bases with no gene match: 2. The germline V gene encodes CDR1 KGHDR and CDR2 SFDVKD. The CDR3 totals 16 residues. The CDR3 DNA is TGTGCCACCAGTGATTCACAGGGGGCGTCCTACAATGAGCAGTTCTTC. It yields the protein CATSDSQGASYNEQFF.

The rearrangement links TRBV19 to TRBJ1-2, with TRBD1 matching 8 bases. Germline loops: CDR1 LNHDA, CDR2 SQIVND (reference sequence). The CDR3 consists of 14 residues. V lost 5 bases, J lost 2 bases, and 4 bases stayed unmatched. CDR3 in DNA: TGTGCCAGTAGTCCAAGGACAGGGAACTATGGCTACACCTTC. Translating it yields CASSPRTGNYGYTF. The full variable domain, its missing parts supplied by reference TRBV19 and TRBJ1-2, is DGGITQSPKYLFRKEGQNVTLSCEQNLNHDAMYWYRQDPGQGLRLIYYSQIVNDFQKGDIAEGYSVSREKKESFPLTVTSAQKNPTAFYLCASSPRTGNYGYTFGSGTRLTVV.

V is TRBV19 and J is TRBJ1-2; D not resolved. Germline CDR1 is LNHDA and CDR2 is SQIVND (reference sequence). This CDR3 is built from 14 residues. V shed 6 bases and J shed 0 bases, with 11 bases lying between them. CDR3 bases: TGTGCCAGTAGCGACTTGTTAGCTAACTATGGCTACACCTTC. Protein sequence: CASSDLLANYGYTF.

The CDR3 region is CASSQALGARDLSYGYTF. In DNA, the CDR3 is TGCGCCAGCAGCCAAGCCCTGGGAGCCAGAGACCTATCCTATGGCTACACCTTC. The chain recombines TRBV4-1 with TRBJ1-2; D remains unclear. This CDR3 region has 18 residues. Germline-derived CDR1 and CDR2 are MGHRA and YSYEKL. V was cut by 1 base and J by 4 bases, with 22 bases left in between.

The chain combines TRBV2 with TRBJ2-6; D remains unclear. Germline V CDR1 and CDR2: SNHLY, FYNNEI. The V end was cut by 2 bases, the J end by 2 bases, with 7 bases between. The length of the CDR3 is 15 residues. This chain's CDR3 is CASSEWGPGANVLTF. CDR3 coding DNA: TGTGCCAGCAGTGAATGGGGTCCTGGGGCCAACGTCCTGACTTTC.

This clonotype was detected once. The chain carries TRBV20-1 and TRBJ2-7; tentatively, D is TRBD2 (6 bases). The germline V gene encodes CDR1 DFQATT and CDR2 SNEGSKA (reference sequence). The CDR3 covers 14 residues. Trimming took off 0 bases at V and 4 bases at J, with 13 bases between the two ends. The CDR3 bases are TGCAGTGCTAGAGATAAGGAGCGGGCGTACGAGCAGTACTTC. Translated: CSARDKERAYEQYF.

V and J are TRBV4-1 and TRBJ1-6; 7 nucleotides match TRBD1. This CDR3 is built from 16 residues. The germline CDR1 and CDR2 sequences are MGHRA and YSYEKL. The V and J ends lost 0 bases and 7 bases, in that order; junction bases with no gene match: 6. The CDR3 is CASSQEAGGGNSPLHF. The CDR3 DNA is TGCGCCAGCAGCCAAGAGGCAGGGGGAGGAAATTCACCCCTCCACTTT.

This clonotype was picked up one time. The CDR3 reads CASSARTGAETQYF. CDR3 DNA: TGTGCCAGCAGCGCCCGGACGGGGGCAGAGACCCAGTACTTC. V gene TRBV9 combines with J gene TRBJ2-5; D is perhaps TRBD1 or TRBD2 (6 bases each). Germline V CDR1 and CDR2: SGDLS, YYNGEE. The length of the CDR3 is 14 residues. V was cut by 3 bases and J by 4 bases, with 13 bases left in between.

The chain combines TRBV4-3 with TRBJ2-5; D is uncertain. The CDR3 loop spans 16 amino acids. The germline CDR1 and CDR2 sequences are LGHNA and YSLEER. Trimming shortened V by 0 bases and J by 4 bases, and 15 bases separated the two germline ends. The CDR3 coding sequence is TGCGCCAGCAGCCAAGAGCCCAGTCCTGGGATAGAGACCCAGTACTTC. This encodes CASSQEPSPGIETQYF.

Only one count was recorded for this clonotype. The chain employs TRBV6-5 and TRBJ2-7, with TRBD1 matching 8 bases. This CDR3 has 16 amino acids. Trimming cost V 6 bases and J 2 bases; bases outside gene matches: 12. Germline lookup yields CDR1 MNHEY and CDR2 SVGAGI. The CDR3 loop reads CASRFSLDRDTYEQYF. The CDR3 DNA follows: TGTGCCAGCAGGTTCTCTTTGGACAGGGATACCTACGAGCAGTACTTC.

The chain carries TRBV11-2 and TRBJ2-5; 10 positions match TRBD1. This CDR3 comprises 17 residues. V lost 1 base to trimming and J lost 3 bases; unmatched junction nucleotides: 8. CDR1 and CDR2 from the germline V gene are SGHAT and FQNNGV. The CDR3 is CASSLVGGTGVEETQYF. Written as DNA, the CDR3 is TGTGCCAGCAGCTTAGTTGGCGGGACAGGGGTTGAAGAGACCCAGTACTTC.

This clonotype was picked up one time. A much bigger clone sits one base away, suggesting this may be a read error. The chain uses TRBV14 and TRBJ2-7; D is uncertain. Germline V lookup: CDR1 SGHDN, CDR2 FVKESK. Trimming removed 4 bases from V and 2 bases from J, with 3 bases in between. CDR3 length: 11 residues. The CDR3 nucleotides read TGTGCCAGCAGCCTCGCCTACGAGCAGTACTTC. Its protein product is CASSLAYEQYF.

The chain joins TRBV4-3 to TRBJ1-2; 11 bases map to TRBD1. The J segment lost 3 bases and the V segment lost 0 bases, leaving 12 bases of the junction unmatched. Germline values: CDR1 LGHNA, CDR2 YSLEER. The CDR3 sequence is 19 residues long. The CDR3 DNA is TGCGCCAGCAGCCAAGATCTTGAGGACAGGGGGCGAAGAGACTATGGCTACACCTTC. Its protein is CASSQDLEDRGRRDYGYTF.

The gene calls are TRBV12-3 or TRBV12-4 and TRBJ2-5; 11 bases map to TRBD2. V dropped 5 bases and J dropped 5; count of bases not matched to a gene: 7. The length of the CDR3 is 15 residues. The CDR3 bases are TGTGCCAGCAGTCCGGGACTAGCGGACGCGGAGACCCAGTACTTC. Its protein product is CASSPGLADAETQYF.

V usage is TRBV13 and J usage is TRBJ2-3; D not resolved. V shed 6 bases and J shed 5 bases, with 9 bases lying between them. The CDR3 sequence is 12 residues long. Germline CDR1 PRHDT, CDR2 FYEKMQ (reference sequence). CDR3 sequence reads: CASSTVGDTQYF. The CDR3 region has the DNA TGTGCCAGCAGTACGGTCGGAGATACGCAGTATTTT.

CDR3 sequence reads: CASGRGGYSNEQFF. The CDR3 coding sequence is TGTGCCAGCGGGCGGGGGGGCTATAGTAATGAGCAGTTCTTC. This chain links TRBV12-3 or TRBV12-4 with TRBJ2-1; 9 bases line up with TRBD2. This CDR3 is 14 amino acids long. J gave up 7 bases and V 8 bases, and 9 bases lay outside the gene matches.

CDR3 bases: TGTGCCAGCAGCCTAGACACCACAGATACGCAGTATTTT. This translates into CASSLDTTDTQYF. The chain joins TRBV3-1 to TRBJ2-3; D gene uncertain. Germline CDR1 LGHDT, CDR2 YNNKEL (reference sequence). The V end lost 4 bases, the J end lost 2 bases, and 7 bases lay between the germline ends. There are 13 residues in the CDR3.

The gene calls are TRBV28 and TRBJ2-1; D not resolved. The germline V gene encodes CDR1 MDHEN and CDR2 SYDVKM. With 8 bases removed from V and 7 bases from J, the gap between germline ends came to 15 bases. This CDR3 is built from 13 residues. This CDR3 is CASVWAARNEQFF. CDR3 in DNA: TGTGCCAGCGTGTGGGCCGCCAGGAATGAGCAGTTCTTC.